The 20 T cell receptor beta chains below were found in one sample sequenced in a study of blood T cell repertoires in COVID-19. Using immunoSEQ multiplex PCR, the repertoire was profiled, and TCRdb retains in-frame clones only, with some absent. The table includes around 220,000 clones, approximately 80% detected once. The sample taken for sequencing was peripheral blood. These TCRs come from a woman of 80 years or more with active or convalescent COVID-19.

This chain connects TRBV20-1 to TRBJ1-1, with a weak D call TRBD1 (5 bases). This CDR3 is built from 13 residues. V was clipped by 3 bases and J by 5 bases, with 13 bases between them. CDR1 and CDR2 from the germline V gene are DFQATT and SNEGSKA (reference sequence). The CDR3 is CSASVRTPTEAFF. Here the CDR3 DNA reads TGCAGTGCTAGTGTTCGGACACCTACTGAAGCTTTCTTT.

The rearrangement joins TRBV5-1 to TRBJ2-7; TRBD2 aligns across 9 bases. The germline V gene encodes CDR1 SGHRS and CDR2 YFSETQ. V lost 3 bases and J lost 2; bases outside the gene matches: 3. CDR3 length equals 14 residues. DNA of the CDR3: TGCGCCAGCAGCTGGGGCGGGGGGGCCTACGAGCAGTACTTC. This translates into CASSWGGGAYEQYF.

This chain joins TRBV4-2 and TRBJ1-1, with D maybe TRBD1 (6 bases). CDR1 LGHNA and CDR2 YNFKEQ come from the germline V gene. V was shortened by 4 bases and J by 8 bases, with 20 bases between the two germline ends. The CDR3 totals 15 residues. In nucleotides, the CDR3 is TGTGCCAGCAGCCGCCGGGACAACTCTTTAGGAGAAGCTTTCTTT. Translating gives CASSRRDNSLGEAFF.

The chain couples TRBV5-1 to TRBJ1-1; TRBD1 might be the D (6 bases). Germline CDR1 reads SGHRS; CDR2 reads YFSETQ. Trimming stripped 2 bases from V and 3 bases from J, with 17 bases between. The CDR3 covers 16 residues. The CDR3 region has the DNA TGCGCCAGCAGCTTAGGAGACAGGCAGATAGACACTGAAGCTTTCTTT. Its translation: CASSLGDRQIDTEAFF. Based on the CDR3 plus reference TRBV5-1 and TRBJ1-1, the full variable domain is KAGVTQTPRYLIKTRGQQVTLSCSPISGHRSVSWYQQTPGQGLQFLFEYFSETQRNKGNFPGRFSGRQFSNSRSEMNVSTLELGDSALYLCASSLGDRQIDTEAFFGQGTRLTVV.

The chain links TRBV25-1 to TRBJ1-5; D uncertain. This CDR3 has 12 residues. CDR1 MGHDK and CDR2 SYGVNS come from the germline V gene. The ends were cut back, 3 bases at V and 4 bases at J, with 4 bases in the middle. CDR3 region: CASSERNQPQHF. In nucleotides, the CDR3 is TGTGCCAGCAGTGAGCGAAATCAGCCCCAGCATTTT.

The V and J genes are TRBV28 and TRBJ1-1, with 7 bases matching TRBD1. The CDR3 is 14 amino acids. J lost 5 bases, V lost 6 bases, and 9 bases had no gene match. Germline V gives CDR1 MDHEN, CDR2 SYDVKM. This chain's CDR3 is CASSSTGARTEAFF. The CDR3 DNA is TGTGCCAGCAGCTCAACAGGGGCGCGAACTGAAGCTTTCTTT.

The J gene is TRBJ2-7, the V gene TRBV11-3; the D is unclear. V was clipped by 0 bases and J by 6 bases, with 6 bases between them. Per germline, CDR1 SGHNT and CDR2 YENEEA. The CDR3 covers 12 residues. CDR3 sequence reads: CASSLDRSEQYF. DNA of the CDR3: TGTGCCAGCAGCTTAGATCGTAGCGAGCAGTACTTC.

The chain has TRBV4-2 and TRBJ1-2; 7 bases map to TRBD1. With 4 bases clipped from V and 4 bases from J, the junction kept 9 bases outside the gene matches. Germline CDR1 and CDR2: LGHNA and YNFKEQ. There are 15 residues in the CDR3. CDR3 protein: CASSLRDSSVYGYTF. The CDR3 bases are TGTGCCAGCAGCCTAAGGGACAGTTCCGTCTATGGCTACACCTTC.

The CDR3 DNA is TGTGCCAGCAGTCCGAACAGGGCAAACACCATATATTTT. It yields the protein CASSPNRANTIYF. V and J are TRBV28 and TRBJ1-3; possibly TRBD1 for D (6 bases). Per the germline V gene, CDR1 is MDHEN and CDR2 is SYDVKM. Trimming removed 5 bases at V and 6 bases at J, with 11 bases between. This CDR3 comprises 13 residues.

The rearrangement links TRBV24-1 to TRBJ2-3; 7 bases match TRBD1. Germline V CDR1 and CDR2: KGHDR, SFDVKD. Losses at the gene ends were 5 bases for V and 2 bases for J; bases not matched to a gene: 9. The CDR3 sequence is 16 residues long. The CDR3: CATSGASQGITDTQYF. The CDR3 bases are TGTGCCACCAGTGGAGCGTCACAGGGGATCACAGATACGCAGTATTTT.

The DNA for the CDR3 is TGTGCCAGCAGCGTAGTTAGTAGCACCCCCTACAATGAGCAGTTCTTC. It is translated as CASSVVSSTPYNEQFF. The V gene is TRBV9, the J gene TRBJ2-1; no definite D call. The CDR3 is 16 residues long. The germline V gene encodes CDR1 SGDLS and CDR2 YYNGEE. Deletions cut 0 bases from V and 2 bases from J, with 12 bases between.

The V call is TRBV11-2, the J call TRBJ2-1, with TRBD2 matching over 12 bases. There are 15 residues in the CDR3. Germline CDR1 and CDR2: SGHAT and FQNNGV. V lost 6 bases to trimming and J lost 8 bases; unmatched junction nucleotides: 8. The CDR3 here is CASSPLAGGKYEQFF. In DNA, the CDR3 is TGTGCCAGCAGTCCCCTAGCGGGAGGGAAGTATGAGCAGTTCTTC.

This clone was detected once. The chain employs TRBV5-1 and TRBJ2-7; 11 positions match TRBD1. CDR1 and CDR2 from the germline V gene are SGHRS and YFSETQ. The CDR3 loop spans 15 amino acids. Trimming cost V 0 bases and J 3 bases; bases outside gene matches: 2. The CDR3 nucleotides read TGCGCCAGCAGCTTGGCGGGACAGGGGGGCTACGAGCAGTACTTC. Its protein product is CASSLAGQGGYEQYF. Full variable domain (remainder filled in from reference TRBV5-1 and TRBJ2-7): KAGVTQTPRYLIKTRGQQVTLSCSPISGHRSVSWYQQTPGQGLQFLFEYFSETQRNKGNFPGRFSGRQFSNSRSEMNVSTLELGDSALYLCASSLAGQGGYEQYFGPGTRLTVT.

V gene TRBV19 combines with J gene TRBJ1-5; D is possibly TRBD1 (6 bases). The CDR3 extends over 16 amino acids. CDR1 LNHDA and CDR2 SQIVND come from the germline V gene (reference sequence). V lost 3 bases and J 0 bases, leaving 12 bases between the germline ends. DNA of the CDR3: TGTGCCAGTAGTATGACACAGGGATTTAGCAATCAGCCCCAGCATTTT. Residues: CASSMTQGFSNQPQHF.

This chain joins TRBV7-9 and TRBJ2-7; 12 nucleotides agree with TRBD1. The V gene end was trimmed by 8 bases and the J gene end by 3 bases; junction bases not matched to a gene: 8. Germline CDR1 SEHNR, CDR2 FQNEAQ (reference sequence). The CDR3 sequence is 15 residues long. The CDR3 DNA follows: TGTGCCAGCGAAGGGGGACAGGGGGCCAACTACGAGCAGTACTTC. This translates into CASEGGQGANYEQYF.

This chain links TRBV15 with TRBJ1-5; D remains unclear. Germline V CDR1 and CDR2: LNHNV, YYDKDF (reference sequence). The CDR3 is 12 residues long. Between the trimmed V and J ends, which lost 1 base and 6 bases, there was a span of 4 bases. Here the CDR3 DNA reads TGTGCCACCAGCAGAGTCGGTCAGCCCCAGCATTTT. Encoded protein: CATSRVGQPQHF.

This chain connects TRBV3-1 (or the pseudogene TRBV3-2) to TRBJ2-5, with a possible D match to TRBD1 (5 bases). Looked up from germline, CDR1 is LGHDT and CDR2 is YNNKEL (reference sequence). V was shortened by 5 bases and J by 4 bases, with 17 bases between the two germline ends. The CDR3 spans 15 residues. CDR3 amino acids: CASSKGLDSRETQYF. CDR3 nucleotides: TGTGCCAGCAGCAAGGGCCTCGACAGCAGAGAGACCCAGTACTTC.

V and J are TRBV5-3 and TRBJ2-2; unclear D gene. TRBV5-3 is an ORF, with its function uncertain. Trimming left V 3 bases short and J 4 bases short, with 10 bases between. CDR3 length: 14 residues. In nucleotides, the CDR3 is TGTGCCAGAAGCTCGACCCGCGGCACCGGGGAGCTGTTTTTT. Amino acids: CARSSTRGTGELFF.

The rearrangement joins TRBV1 to TRBJ2-6; the table's D call TRBD2 went unverified against the DNA. TRBV1 is annotated as a pseudogene. The CDR3 extends over 16 amino acids. CDR3 region: CTSSVGRLSRANVLTF. For the CDR3, the DNA is TGCACCAGCAGCGTCGGTCGTTTAAGTCGGGCCAACGTCCTGACTTTC.

The J gene is TRBJ1-5, the V gene TRBV5-1; 8 bases are shared with TRBD1. This CDR3 contains 14 residues. From germline, CDR1 is SGHRS and CDR2 YFSETQ. The V and J ends lost 4 bases and 4 bases, in that order; junction bases with no gene match: 4. The CDR3, as DNA: TGCGCCAGCAGCGCGACAGGGGATAATCAGCCCCAGCATTTT. Translating gives CASSATGDNQPQHF. Variable domain in full (rest from reference TRBV5-1 and TRBJ1-5): KAGVTQTPRYLIKTRGQQVTLSCSPISGHRSVSWYQQTPGQGLQFLFEYFSETQRNKGNFPGRFSGRQFSNSRSEMNVSTLELGDSALYLCASSATGDNQPQHFGDGTRLSIL.